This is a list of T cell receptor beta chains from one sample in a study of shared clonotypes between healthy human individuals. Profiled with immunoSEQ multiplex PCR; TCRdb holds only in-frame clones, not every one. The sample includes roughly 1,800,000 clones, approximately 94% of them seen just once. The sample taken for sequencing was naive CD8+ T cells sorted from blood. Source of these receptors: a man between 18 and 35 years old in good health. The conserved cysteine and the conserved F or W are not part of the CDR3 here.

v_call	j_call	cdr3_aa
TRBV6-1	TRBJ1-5	ASSEGGNQPQH
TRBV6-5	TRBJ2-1	ASSLGSSYNEQF
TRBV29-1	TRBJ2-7	SARGGGVYEQY
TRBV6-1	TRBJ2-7	ASRQTGSTYEQY
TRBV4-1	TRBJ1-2	ASSQGQADYGYT
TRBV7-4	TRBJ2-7	ASSLALRQGLVYEQY
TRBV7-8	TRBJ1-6	ASSLGPRGAESPLH
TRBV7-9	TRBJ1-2	ASSNRDNWSDGYT
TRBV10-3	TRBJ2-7	AISESKPGGRYEQY
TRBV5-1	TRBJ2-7	ASSSGWGSYEQY
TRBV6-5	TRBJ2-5	ASTLRGAETQY
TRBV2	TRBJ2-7	ASSVSKGGDEQY
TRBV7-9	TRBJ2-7	ASSFVAGGPYEQY
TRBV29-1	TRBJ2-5	SVEGEIQY
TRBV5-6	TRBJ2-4	ASSLLREGVKNIQY
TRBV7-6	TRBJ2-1	ASSLAMEGSGNEQF
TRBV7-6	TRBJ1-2	ASSVYRDASGYGYT
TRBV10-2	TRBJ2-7	ASSESRVYEQY
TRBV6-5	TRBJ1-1	ASTSAGNTEAF
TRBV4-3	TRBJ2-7	ASSQGLTSNYEQY
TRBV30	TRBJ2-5	AWSVQYLETQY
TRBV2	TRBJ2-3	ASSEGLAGTTDTQY
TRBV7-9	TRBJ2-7	ASRSSGVEQY
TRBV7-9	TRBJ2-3	ASSSRDAGPDTQY
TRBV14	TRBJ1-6	ASSQGDRGLNSPLH
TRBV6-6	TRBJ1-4	ASSYSGDTNEKLF
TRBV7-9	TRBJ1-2	ASSTTGPTPYGYT
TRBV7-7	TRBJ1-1	ASPGQNTEAF
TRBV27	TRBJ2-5	ASSTGLLETQY
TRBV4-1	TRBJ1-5	ASSQIEGGGGFSNQPQH
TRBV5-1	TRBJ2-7	ASSFRTGFYEQY
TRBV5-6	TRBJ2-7	ASSLGGTTISYEQY
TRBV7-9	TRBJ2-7	ASSSWDSSYEQY
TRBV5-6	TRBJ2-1	ASNSILAVNEQF
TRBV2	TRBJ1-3	ASSQGTGAANTIY
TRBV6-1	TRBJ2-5	ASSERITGLGVQETQY
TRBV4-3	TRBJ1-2	ASSQDRDRGLKGYT
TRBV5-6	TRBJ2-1	ASSLNIPNEQF
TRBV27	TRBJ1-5	ASSPISTDQPQH
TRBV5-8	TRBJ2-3	ASSMGLVGPDTQY
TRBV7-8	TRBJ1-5	ASSDKGVGNQPQH
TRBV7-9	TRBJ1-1	ASSFLQGSEAF
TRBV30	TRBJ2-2	AWSVMGNTGELF
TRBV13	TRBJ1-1	ASSRDRVNTEAF
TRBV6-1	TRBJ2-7	ASSPTGAAPYEQY
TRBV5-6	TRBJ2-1	ASSLAARSDEQF
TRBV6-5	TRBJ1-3	ASSSGGGPGNTIY
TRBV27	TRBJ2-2	ASTGQSNTGELF
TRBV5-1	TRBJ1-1	ASSLAGQGSSLTEAF
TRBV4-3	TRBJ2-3	ASSQEPTSTDTQY
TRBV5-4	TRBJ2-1	ASSLYTIGGQF
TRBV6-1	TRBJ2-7	ASNEGQGVAYEQY
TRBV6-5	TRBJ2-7	ASLGHYEQY
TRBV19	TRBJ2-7	ASSTSWGVEQY